This T cell receptor beta chain is drawn from a study of vaccination and CD4 T cells after COVID-19. Across the study: Stimulation used overlapping spike peptides from SARS-CoV-2, HCoV-NL63, HCoV-OC43 and HCoV-229E. Control cultures, each given a CEFX pool, an HIV-1 Nef pool, or no peptide, were included.

This clonotype was detected only a few times. Its antigen is unknown. This CDR3 spans 16 amino acids. CDR1 KGHDR and CDR2 SFDVKD come from the germline V gene. The V end lost 0 bases, the J end lost 2 bases, and 10 bases lay between the germline ends. Documented treatment: roughly 11-day PBMC culture with coronavirus spike peptide pools or control peptides (ViraFEST assay). Cultured CD4+ T cell DNA underwent sequencing with the Oncomine TCR Beta short-read assay. MiXCR was run by TCRdb on the PCR reads, yielding one entry per CDR3 protein. This sample has 9,500 to 15,000 distinct CDR3 sequences, with over 25% found just once.

The chain uses TRBV24-1 and TRBJ2-1, with D possibly TRBD2 on 6 matching bases. The sequence was obtained from a human donor who had recovered from COVID-19. The material sequenced was CD4+ T cells from blood, cultured in vitro, taken after SARS-CoV-2 vaccination. This chain's CDR3 is CATSDLVEGAYNEQFF. The CDR3 DNA is TGTGCCACCAGTGATTTGGTGGAGGGCGCCTACAATGAGCAGTTCTTC.